The table lists the clone carrying this TCR beta chain with a few counts. Its antigen remains unknown. Germline V CDR1 and CDR2: MNHNS, SASEGT. V shed 6 bases and J shed 4 bases, with 22 bases lying between them. This CDR3 region has 16 residues. Use of 60 Vbeta and 13 Jbeta primers characterized the PCR. TCRdb's copy holds only in-frame clones and misses some; the assay was immunoSEQ multiplex PCR. The table shows around 72,000 clones, with 60% to 75% occurring only once. The data derive from a study of cytomegalovirus exposure and HLA in healthy donors. Across the study: There were about 85 million unique TCRs (from HLA-typed donors) in an early data release. Notes on the study in general: Later analysis suggested links between common viral pathogens and several top significant clusters.

Source material: PBMCs. This receptor was taken from a man aged 40-49 years in good health and CMV-seropositive. The chain uses TRBV6-1 and TRBJ2-7; perhaps TRBD1 as D (6 bases). The CDR3 nucleotides read TGTGCCAGCAGCGAACCAGGGCAGGGGAGACCTTACGAGCAGTACTTC. Protein: CASSEPGQGRPYEQYF.